These 17 T cell receptor beta chains share one sample of origin, sequenced in a study of control samples from healthy donors and cancer patients (dated by TCRdb to 2020 to 2021). The protocol used for the library was the immunoSEQ multiplex PCR assay. What TCRdb holds here is the immuneACCESS table cut down to in-frame rearrangements. Part of the clones is not present; checked against another copy, under half of the missing clones reflect an unresolved V gene, and the others are unexplained. The sample profile shows approximately 130,000 clones; around 89% of them were found once. Roughly 40% of the sample belongs to the ten largest clones. The sample taken for sequencing was blood. These receptors all come from a man aged 50-60 years in good health.

J is TRBJ1-2 and V is TRBV2, with TRBD1 matching over 8 bases. J gave up 7 bases and V 3 bases, and 7 bases lay outside the gene matches. Germline CDR1 SNHLY, CDR2 FYNNEI. The CDR3 totals 14 residues. The chain's CDR3 is CASSDRTGSVGYTF. The CDR3 DNA follows: TGTGCCAGCAGTGACAGGACAGGGTCGGTTGGCTACACCTTC.

The J gene is TRBJ2-1, the V gene TRBV5-4; D may be TRBD1 (5 bases). Looked up from germline, CDR1 is SGHNT and CDR2 is YYREEE (reference sequence). The V end lost 4 bases, the J end lost 7 bases, and 9 bases lay between the germline ends. The CDR3 extends over 12 amino acids. In DNA form, the CDR3 reads TGTGCCAGCAGCCCGCCAGGGAATGAGCAGTTCTTC. Amino acid sequence: CASSPPGNEQFF.

This clone was counted only a few times. The chain joins TRBV7-9 to TRBJ1-2; 8 nucleotides line up with TRBD1. Germline V gene lookup returns CDR1 SEHNR and CDR2 FQNEAQ (reference sequence). This CDR3 is 14 amino acids long. The V gene end was trimmed by 5 bases and the J gene end by 3 bases; junction bases not matched to a gene: 5. The CDR3 is CASSPRDRHYGYTF. In nucleotides, the CDR3 is TGTGCCAGCAGCCCAAGGGACAGGCACTATGGCTACACCTTC.

This chain connects TRBV11-2 to TRBJ1-1; no clear D. This CDR3 contains 14 residues. Germline-derived CDR1 and CDR2 are SGHAT and FQNNGV. With 1 base removed from V and 4 bases from J, the gap between germline ends came to 10 bases. DNA of the CDR3: TGTGCCAGCAGCTTAGGGGCGCGGGGCACTGAAGCTTTCTTT. It yields the protein CASSLGARGTEAFF. Based on the CDR3 plus reference TRBV11-2 and TRBJ1-1, the full variable domain is EAGVAQSPRYKIIEKRQSVAFWCNPISGHATLYWYQQILGQGPKLLIQFQNNGVVDDSQLPKDRFSAERLKGVDSTLKIQPAKLEDSAVYLCASSLGARGTEAFFGQGTRLTVV.

Regarding this clone: Distinct nucleotide sequences in the sample also encode this CDR3. The chain employs TRBV24-1 and TRBJ2-1; 11 bases match TRBD1. The V gene's germline CDR1 is KGHDR and CDR2 SFDVKD. This CDR3 is 16 amino acids long. J gave up 4 bases and V 3 bases, and 4 bases lay outside the gene matches. The CDR3 nucleotides are TGTGCCACCAGTGATCCCGGACAGGGGGCATACAATGAGCAGTTCTTC. Its translation is CATSDPGQGAYNEQFF.

In nucleotides, the CDR3 is TGTGCCAGCAGTTCCCTGAGAGGGTATCAGCCCCAGCATTTT. Translation: CASSSLRGYQPQHF. This chain uses TRBV6-5 with TRBJ1-5; no reliable D call. Germline CDR1 reads MNHEY; CDR2 reads SVGAGI. V lost 4 bases, J lost 5 bases, and 12 bases lay in between. This CDR3 has 14 amino acids.

This chain connects TRBV9 to TRBJ1-2, with D possibly matching TRBD1 (6 bases). Germline V gene lookup returns CDR1 SGDLS and CDR2 YYNGEE. The CDR3 spans 14 residues. The germline V and J ends were trimmed by 4 bases and 4 bases, with 14 bases remaining between them. Here the CDR3 reads CASSLGGRGYGYTF. For the CDR3, the DNA is TGTGCCAGCAGCCTGGGGGGGCGCGGCTATGGCTACACCTTC.

The sample holds one count of this clone. The chain is built from TRBV6-5 and TRBJ1-5; 10 nucleotides line up with TRBD1. This CDR3 is built from 14 residues. Germline V gene sequence: CDR1 MNHEY, CDR2 SVGAGI. Trimming cost V 11 bases and J 6 bases; bases outside gene matches: 10. CDR3 nucleotide sequence: TGTGCCGGGGGTCGGGACAGGGGCATTCAGCCCCAGCATTTT. This gives the protein CAGGRDRGIQPQHF.

This sequence joins TRBV14 and TRBJ1-2; unclear D gene. The germline V gene has CDR1 SGHDN and CDR2 FVKESK. This CDR3 is built from 13 residues. V lost 3 bases and J 5 bases, leaving 10 bases between the germline ends. The CDR3 coding sequence is TGTGCCAGCAGCCATGGACTGTATTATGGCTACACCTTC. Protein product: CASSHGLYYGYTF.

The chain has TRBV5-6 and TRBJ2-1; D possibly corresponds to TRBD2 (6 bases). The length of the CDR3 is 15 residues. Trimming removed 2 bases at V and 3 bases at J, with 12 bases between. Germline lookup yields CDR1 SGHDT and CDR2 YYEEEE. CDR3 sequence: CASSFGGGDYNEQFF. In DNA, the CDR3 is TGTGCCAGCAGCTTTGGGGGAGGTGACTACAATGAGCAGTTCTTC.

The genes are TRBV19 and TRBJ2-7; a possible D gene is TRBD1 (6 bases). CDR3 size: 14 residues. The germline CDR1 and CDR2 sequences are LNHDA and SQIVND (reference sequence). V was shortened by 2 bases and J by 2 bases, with 10 bases between the two germline ends. The CDR3 here is CASSISRGPYEQYF. In DNA, the CDR3 is TGTGCCAGTAGTATATCCAGGGGCCCCTACGAGCAGTACTTC.

The chain is built from TRBV6-5 and TRBJ1-2; TRBD1 aligns across 7 bases. CDR1 MNHEY and CDR2 SVGAGI come from the germline V gene. V shed 2 bases, J shed 6 bases, and the junction held 12 bases outside the gene matches. The CDR3 is 16 amino acids. DNA of the CDR3: TGTGCCAGCAGTTACCCAACGACAGGGAACCTGGATGGCTACACCTTC. This sequence encodes CASSYPTTGNLDGYTF.

The chain combines TRBV9 with TRBJ2-5; perhaps TRBD2 as D (7 bases). V was clipped by 2 bases and J by 4 bases, with 15 bases between them. Germline V gene data show CDR1 as SGDLS and CDR2 as YYNGEE. The CDR3 covers 15 residues. CDR3 bases: TGTGCCAGCAGCGTGGGGGGGGCTCTGGTAGAGACCCAGTACTTC. The encoded protein is CASSVGGALVETQYF.

The chain links TRBV6-5 to TRBJ2-1; 9 bases are shared with TRBD2. Losses at the gene ends were 11 bases for V and 7 bases for J; bases not matched to a gene: 0. The CDR3 has 10 residues. The germline V gene has CDR1 MNHEY and CDR2 SVGAGI. CDR3 in amino acids: CAAGGNEQFF. CDR3 nucleotides: TGTGCCGCGGGAGGGAATGAGCAGTTCTTC.

This chain connects TRBV5-1 to TRBJ1-2; a possible D gene is TRBD1 (6 bases). Germline CDR1 and CDR2: SGHRS and YFSETQ. Trimming removed 2 bases from V and 3 bases from J, with 11 bases in between. The CDR3 runs 14 residues. The CDR3, as DNA: TGCGCCAGCAGCTTTCGGGACACGTACTATGGCTACACCTTC. It is translated as CASSFRDTYYGYTF.

The chain uses TRBV7-9 and TRBJ2-3, with TRBD2 matching 11 bases. Germline CDR1 and CDR2: SEHNR and FQNEAQ (reference sequence). The V segment lost 6 bases and the J segment 3 bases; nucleotides outside the gene matches: 8. The CDR3 has 16 residues. For the CDR3, the DNA is TGTGCCAGCAGGGAGAACCTAGCGGGGGGTACAGATACGCAGTATTTT. Residues: CASRENLAGGTDTQYF.

The genes are TRBV13 and TRBJ1-4; D gene unclear. The germline V and J ends were trimmed by 5 bases and 8 bases, with 15 bases remaining between them. The CDR3 totals 14 residues. CDR1 is PRHDT, CDR2 FYEKMQ, per germline (reference sequence). CDR3 DNA sequence: TGTGCCAGCAGCCTGAGGGTCCGCGCGGAAAAACTGTTTTTT. This translates into CASSLRVRAEKLFF.